Sequencing of this T cell receptor beta chain was carried out in a study of blood T cell repertoires in COVID-19. The CDR3 length is 14 residues. V was trimmed by 3 bases and J by 0 bases, leaving 7 bases between them. The germline V gene has CDR1 KGHDR and CDR2 SFDVKD. Libraries were prepared by immunoSEQ multiplex PCR; TCRdb keeps only in-frame clonotypes and omits some of them. Among about 180,000 clones listed, 89% were seen once. The TCR was taken from a middle-aged woman with acute COVID-19. The sequencing sample was made of PBMCs or T cells enriched from blood (not recorded which). The gene calls are TRBV24-1 and TRBJ1-2, with D uncertain. The CDR3 bases are TGTGCCACCAGTGATCCCCGTACTAACTATGGCTACACCTTC. Its protein is CATSDPRTNYGYTF.